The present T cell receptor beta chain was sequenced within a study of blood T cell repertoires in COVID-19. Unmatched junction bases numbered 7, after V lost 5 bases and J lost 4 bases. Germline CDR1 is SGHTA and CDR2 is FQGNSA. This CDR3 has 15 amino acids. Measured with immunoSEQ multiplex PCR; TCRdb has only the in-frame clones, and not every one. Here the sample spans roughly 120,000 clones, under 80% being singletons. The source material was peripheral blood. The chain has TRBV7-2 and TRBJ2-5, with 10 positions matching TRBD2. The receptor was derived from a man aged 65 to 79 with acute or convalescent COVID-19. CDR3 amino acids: CASSPQRGGTETQYF. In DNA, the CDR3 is TGTGCCAGCAGCCCCCAGCGGGGGGGCACAGAGACCCAGTACTTC.